This is a list of T cell receptor beta chains from one sample in a study of control samples from healthy donors and cancer patients. Measured with immunoSEQ multiplex PCR; TCRdb has only the in-frame clones, and not every one. The sample has fewer than 90,000 clones, roughly 92% seen once. The sequenced sample was blood. The receptors were gathered from a woman between 35 and 50 years old in good health. Both conserved end residues are part of each CDR3. The order of the fields is D gene, clone size, V gene, J gene, CDR3 DNA, CDR3 protein. The D gene is left open where the match is weak. A row's size may be missing; if present it is once, few, many or a size class.

d_gene: TRBD2; abundance: -; v_gene: TRBV2; j_gene: TRBJ2-3; CDR3nt: TGTGCCAGCAGTGAACTAGCGGTCACAGATACGCAGTATTTT; CDR3aa: CASSELAVTDTQYF
d_gene: TRBD1; abundance: once; v_gene: TRBV19; j_gene: TRBJ2-5; CDR3nt: TGTGCCAGTAGTGCGACAGGGGCAGAGACCCAGTACTTC; CDR3aa: CASSATGAETQYF
d_gene: -; abundance: -; v_gene: TRBV20-1; j_gene: TRBJ2-1; CDR3nt: TGCAGTGCTAGCGGGGGTGAGCAGTTCTTC; CDR3aa: CSASGGEQFF
d_gene: -; abundance: -; v_gene: TRBV4-1; j_gene: TRBJ2-7; CDR3nt: TGCGCCAGCAGCCAAGACCCTAGCTCCTACGAGCAGTACTTC; CDR3aa: CASSQDPSSYEQYF
d_gene: -; abundance: few; v_gene: TRBV6-1; j_gene: TRBJ2-7; CDR3nt: TGTGCCAGCAGTGATGGGGACGACGAGCAGTACTTC; CDR3aa: CASSDGDDEQYF
d_gene: TRBD1; abundance: -; v_gene: TRBV14; j_gene: TRBJ2-1; CDR3nt: TGTGCCAGCAGCCAAGATAAGAGCGGCAGGGGGCTTGGTGAGCAGTTCTTC; CDR3aa: CASSQDKSGRGLGEQFF
d_gene: -; abundance: -; v_gene: TRBV7-2; j_gene: TRBJ2-7; CDR3nt: TGTGCCAGCAGCTTAGTGGCAGGTCTCTCCTACGAGCAGTACTTC; CDR3aa: CASSLVAGLSYEQYF
d_gene: TRBD1; abundance: -; v_gene: TRBV7-2; j_gene: TRBJ2-5; CDR3nt: TGTGCCAGCAGGACAGGGGTAGAGACCCAGTACTTC; CDR3aa: CASRTGVETQYF
d_gene: -; abundance: -; v_gene: TRBV7-9; j_gene: TRBJ1-6; CDR3nt: TGTGCCAGCAGCCCCCGGGGCCTAAATTCACCCCTCCACTTT; CDR3aa: CASSPRGLNSPLHF
d_gene: -; abundance: -; v_gene: TRBV14; j_gene: TRBJ2-7; CDR3nt: TGTGCCAGCAGCCAAGAGTCTGGTGTCGGATACTCCTACGAGCAGTACTTC; CDR3aa: CASSQESGVGYSYEQYF
d_gene: TRBD1; abundance: -; v_gene: TRBV12-5; j_gene: TRBJ2-1; CDR3nt: TGTGCTAGTGGTACCGGGACAGGGGCCCCCTACAATGAGCAGTTCTTC; CDR3aa: CASGTGTGAPYNEQFF
d_gene: -; abundance: -; v_gene: TRBV29-1; j_gene: TRBJ2-1; CDR3nt: TGCAGCGTTGAAGATCGGGGAAGGGGAAATGAGCAGTTCTTC; CDR3aa: CSVEDRGRGNEQFF
d_gene: -; abundance: -; v_gene: TRBV4-1; j_gene: TRBJ1-6; CDR3nt: TGCGCCAGCAGTATGGGCGGCACCCCACCCCTCCACTTT; CDR3aa: CASSMGGTPPLHF
d_gene: -; abundance: -; v_gene: TRBV20-1; j_gene: TRBJ2-1; CDR3nt: TGCAGTGCTAGATACGATGAGCAGTTCTTC; CDR3aa: CSARYDEQFF
d_gene: -; abundance: -; v_gene: TRBV7-2; j_gene: TRBJ2-1; CDR3nt: TGTGCCAGCAGCTTATGGACTGGAAACAATGAGCAGTTCTTC; CDR3aa: CASSLWTGNNEQFF
d_gene: TRBD2; abundance: -; v_gene: TRBV19; j_gene: TRBJ2-7; CDR3nt: TGTGCCAGTAGTAAGAACCTAGCGGGGGGAAGCTCCTACGAGCAGTACTTC; CDR3aa: CASSKNLAGGSSYEQYF
d_gene: TRBD1; abundance: -; v_gene: TRBV11-3; j_gene: TRBJ2-7; CDR3nt: TGTGCCAGCAGCCCAGGACAGGGGTTTGACTACGAGCAGTACTTC; CDR3aa: CASSPGQGFDYEQYF
d_gene: -; abundance: -; v_gene: TRBV30; j_gene: TRBJ2-2; CDR3nt: TGTGCCTGGAGTGTTGGGCGGAGCAACACCGGGGAGCTGTTTTTT; CDR3aa: CAWSVGRSNTGELFF
d_gene: TRBD1; abundance: -; v_gene: TRBV11-3; j_gene: TRBJ1-1; CDR3nt: TGTGCCAGCAGCATGCAGGGGGCTGAAGCTTTCTTT; CDR3aa: CASSMQGAEAFF
d_gene: -; abundance: -; v_gene: TRBV10-3; j_gene: TRBJ2-3; CDR3nt: TGTGCCATCAGTGGAAGAGATACGCAGTATTTT; CDR3aa: CAISGRDTQYF
d_gene: TRBD1; abundance: -; v_gene: TRBV24-1; j_gene: TRBJ2-1; CDR3nt: TGTGCCACCAGTGATTTCGCGGGGACAGGGGATCCATACAATGAGCAGTTCTTC; CDR3aa: CATSDFAGTGDPYNEQFF
d_gene: -; abundance: -; v_gene: TRBV5-1; j_gene: TRBJ2-7; CDR3nt: TGCGCCAGCAGCTTGGGTACGGGAAGGGAGCAGTACTTC; CDR3aa: CASSLGTGREQYF
d_gene: -; abundance: -; v_gene: TRBV19; j_gene: TRBJ1-5; CDR3nt: TGTGCCAGTAGTCCCCCCCCACACGACATCAATCAGCCCCAGCATTTT; CDR3aa: CASSPPPHDINQPQHF
d_gene: TRBD2; abundance: -; v_gene: TRBV27; j_gene: TRBJ2-1; CDR3nt: TGTGCCAGCAGCCCCGGGACTAGCGGTTACAATGAGCAGTTCTTC; CDR3aa: CASSPGTSGYNEQFF
d_gene: -; abundance: -; v_gene: TRBV5-6; j_gene: TRBJ1-1; CDR3nt: TGTGCCAGTCAGACGAACACTGAAGCTTTCTTT; CDR3aa: CASQTNTEAFF
d_gene: TRBD2; abundance: -; v_gene: TRBV12-3/TRBV12-4; j_gene: TRBJ2-7; CDR3nt: TGTGCCAGCAGTTGGACTAGCCCCCACGAGCAGTACTTC; CDR3aa: CASSWTSPHEQYF
d_gene: TRBD1; abundance: -; v_gene: TRBV4-2; j_gene: TRBJ2-7; CDR3nt: TGTGCCAGCAGCCAAGAGGCAGGGGGCGCGTACGAGCAGTACTTC; CDR3aa: CASSQEAGGAYEQYF
d_gene: -; abundance: -; v_gene: TRBV5-4; j_gene: TRBJ2-4; CDR3nt: TGTGCCAGCAGCTTGTTTGAGGGGGGAATGGACATTCAGTACTTC; CDR3aa: CASSLFEGGMDIQYF
d_gene: -; abundance: -; v_gene: TRBV7-9; j_gene: TRBJ1-3; CDR3nt: TGTGCCAGCAGCCCCCGACGGAACTCTGGAAACACCATATATTTT; CDR3aa: CASSPRRNSGNTIYF
d_gene: -; abundance: -; v_gene: TRBV27; j_gene: TRBJ1-4; CDR3nt: TGTGCCAGCAGTCTCAGAAATGAAAAACTGTTTTTT; CDR3aa: CASSLRNEKLFF
d_gene: -; abundance: -; v_gene: TRBV5-4; j_gene: TRBJ2-7; CDR3nt: TGTGCCAGCAGCGCGGGATTCTACGAGCAGTACTTC; CDR3aa: CASSAGFYEQYF
d_gene: -; abundance: -; v_gene: TRBV6-2/TRBV6-3; j_gene: TRBJ2-1; CDR3nt: TGTGCCAGCAGTTCGGCACTCACGGTCTCCTACAATGAGCAGTTCTTC; CDR3aa: CASSSALTVSYNEQFF
d_gene: -; abundance: -; v_gene: TRBV9; j_gene: TRBJ1-3; CDR3nt: TGTGCCAGCAAAGGGCGCTCTGGAAACACCATATATTTT; CDR3aa: CASKGRSGNTIYF
d_gene: -; abundance: -; v_gene: TRBV3-1/TRBV3-2; j_gene: TRBJ1-5; CDR3nt: TGTGCCAGCAGCCAAGCTATAGGGGATCAGCCCCAGCATTTT; CDR3aa: CASSQAIGDQPQHF
d_gene: -; abundance: -; v_gene: TRBV6-5; j_gene: TRBJ2-1; CDR3nt: TGTGCCAGCAGTTACGGGACTTACAATGAGCAGTTCTTC; CDR3aa: CASSYGTYNEQFF
d_gene: -; abundance: -; v_gene: TRBV18; j_gene: TRBJ2-2; CDR3nt: TGTGCCAGCTCACGGAGGGCCGGGGGCAGCACCGGGGAGCTGTTTTTT; CDR3aa: CASSRRAGGSTGELFF
d_gene: -; abundance: -; v_gene: TRBV18; j_gene: TRBJ1-5; CDR3nt: TGTGCCAGCTCACCACCAGGGGGGGGTCAGCCCCAGCATTTT; CDR3aa: CASSPPGGGQPQHF
d_gene: TRBD2; abundance: -; v_gene: TRBV7-2; j_gene: TRBJ2-5; CDR3nt: TGTGCCAGCAGCTTACTCTCTAGCGGGGGCGGGGAGACCCAGTACTTC; CDR3aa: CASSLLSSGGGETQYF
d_gene: TRBD1; abundance: -; v_gene: TRBV5-1; j_gene: TRBJ1-2; CDR3nt: TGCGCCAGCAGCTTGGGGGTCGGGACAGGGGTGAGAGGCTACACCTTC; CDR3aa: CASSLGVGTGVRGYTF
d_gene: -; abundance: -; v_gene: TRBV5-1; j_gene: TRBJ2-5; CDR3nt: TGCGCCAGCAGTCCCCCGGGGGCTCAAGAGACCCAGTACTTC; CDR3aa: CASSPPGAQETQYF